The T cell receptor (beta chain) described here comes from a study of blood T cell dynamics during melanoma immunotherapy. The overall study: First-line therapy was either pembrolizumab or nivolumab with ipilimumab for metastatic melanoma.

Time point denoted: week 3, after first cycle of checkpoint inhibitor. Disease control meant complete response, partial response or stable disease at 12 weeks. Prior systemic cancer therapy, immunosuppressant use and other active malignancies excluded patients. Each bulk PBMC sample had 300 to 350 ng DNA loaded. TCRdb's copy holds only in-frame clones and misses some; the assay was immunoSEQ multiplex PCR. The table has 5,000 to 7,500 clones, approximately 86% seen once; the top ten hold 4.5% to 6%. Germline V gene data show CDR1 as SEHNR and CDR2 as FQNEAQ (reference sequence). With 7 bases clipped from V and 2 bases from J, the junction kept 14 bases outside the gene matches. There are 16 residues in the CDR3.

The rearrangement uses TRBV7-9 and TRBJ2-7, with 7 bases aligning to TRBD2. This TCR was recovered from a human donor with melanoma. The sequencing used blood, collected from a patient treated with checkpoint blockade. The chain's CDR3 is CASTLPRGGRPYEQYF. CDR3 nucleotides: TGTGCCAGCACCCTCCCCCGCGGGGGTCGCCCCTACGAGCAGTACTTC.